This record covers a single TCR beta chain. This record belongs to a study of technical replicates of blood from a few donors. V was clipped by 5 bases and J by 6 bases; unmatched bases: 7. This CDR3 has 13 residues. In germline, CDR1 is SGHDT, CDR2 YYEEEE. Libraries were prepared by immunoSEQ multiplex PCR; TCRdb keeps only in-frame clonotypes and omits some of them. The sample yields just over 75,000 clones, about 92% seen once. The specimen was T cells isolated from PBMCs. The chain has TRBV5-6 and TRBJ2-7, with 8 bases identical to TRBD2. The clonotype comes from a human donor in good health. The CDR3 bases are TGTGCCAGCAGTCTAGGGACTAGGCTCGAGCAGTACTTC. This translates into CASSLGTRLEQYF.